This T cell receptor (beta chain) was captured by sequencing in a study of T cell repertoires in cytomegalovirus infection. The wider study: The authors relied on CMV epitopes, both recently identified HLA-C-restricted and well-studied HLA-B-restricted. CMV infection together with matching HLA type was indicated by public TCR beta signatures. General observations from the study: Summed frequency of shared TCR beta families picked out CMV carriers who also had the relevant HLA. What dominated the ex vivo response were HLA-C-restricted CMV-specific TCR beta clonotypes.

On this clonotype: Its target is not known. A much bigger clone sits one base away, suggesting this may be a read error.

Per the germline V gene, CDR1 is SQVTM and CDR2 is ANQGSEA. This CDR3 has 12 residues. TCRdb re-analysed the reads in MiXCR, keeping a single row per CDR3 protein. The sample includes 150,000 or so distinct CDR3 sequences, 30% to 40% of them seen just once. This clonotype was obtained from a human donor in good health (CMV status not recorded). Some clones in this sample may be carry-over from other donors' samples. Specimen: CD8+ T cells from cultured PBMCs, collected from culture after CMV antigen stimulation. This rearrangement joins TRBV29-1 to TRBJ2-1; no firm D call. CDR3: CSIEYLSNEQFF. CDR3 nucleotide sequence: TGCAGCATTGAATATCTCAGTAATGAGCAGTTCTTC.